This T cell receptor beta chain is from a study of tumor-infiltrating lymphocytes in primary liver carcinoma. For blood RNA, unsorted whole blood served as the source, and germline DNA was extracted too. A word on this clonotype: What it binds is unknown. One junction end does not reproduce the germline sequence, and a read error may be involved.

Whole-study results and caveats: The 250 largest clones made up significantly more of tumor than blood repertoires (p = 0.039).

Total RNA (about 500 ng) served as template for TCR beta cDNA synthesis primed by a constant-region primer. The TCR beta library was amplified through three nested multiplex PCR rounds in a modified ARM-PCR procedure. TCRdb re-called the multiplex PCR reads through MiXCR, storing one row per CDR3 protein. The data contain some 200,000 distinct CDR3 sequences, less than 70% of them seen just once; the ten biggest clones take up 5.5% to 9%. Sample: peripheral blood. This clonotype originated in a woman in her sixties or seventies with primary liver carcinoma and hepatitis B virus infection.

CDR3 protein: CASGLVRSPEGGSERFF. CDR3 DNA: TGTGCTAGTGGTTTGGTACGGTCCCCCGAAGGGGGATCCGAGCGGTTCTTC. The rearrangement joins TRBV12-5 to TRBJ2-1, with a weak D call TRBD1 (6 bases). The CDR3 is 17 residues long. The germline CDR1 and CDR2 sequences are LGHNT and FRNRAP.